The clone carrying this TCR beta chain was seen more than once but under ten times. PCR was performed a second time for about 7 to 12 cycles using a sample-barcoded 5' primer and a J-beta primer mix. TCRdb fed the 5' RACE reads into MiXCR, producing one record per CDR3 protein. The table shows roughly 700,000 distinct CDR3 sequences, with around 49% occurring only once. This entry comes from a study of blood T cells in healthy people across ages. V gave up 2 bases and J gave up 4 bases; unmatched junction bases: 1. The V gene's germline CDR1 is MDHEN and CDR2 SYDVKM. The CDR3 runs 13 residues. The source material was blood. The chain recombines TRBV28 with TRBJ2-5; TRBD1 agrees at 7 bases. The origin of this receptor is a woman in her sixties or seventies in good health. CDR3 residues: CASSLDRAETQYF. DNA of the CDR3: TGTGCCAGCAGTTTAGACAGGGCAGAGACCCAGTACTTC.